The sequence of this T cell receptor beta chain was determined in a study of T cell responses to AZD1222 COVID-19 vaccine (dated by TCRdb to the early 2020s). Background on the whole study: TCR sequencing covered 233 trial participants: around 210 given two doses of AZD1222 and around 26 given two doses of MenACWY control vaccine. Trial participants were enrolled by age into 18-55, 56-69 and 70-plus year subgroups, with around 150, 28 and 57 TCR-sequenced participants respectively.

The CDR3 regions of human TCRbeta chains were subjected to immunosequencing. As for the original processing: TCRs in the repertoires were matched against a reference library of SARS-CoV-2-specific TCRs that had been generated with the MIRA antigen-specificity platform. Breadth was defined as the fraction of unique TCRs that were SARS-CoV-2-associated, and depth was defined as the fraction of total T cells that were SARS-CoV-2-associated. Using the MIRA data, each spike-specific TCR was mapped to the spike region that the TCR reacts to and placed in a CD4 or CD8 class. Log10-transformed breadth and depth values were compared by one-way ANOVA with Sidak's multiple comparisons tests. TCRdb retrieved this table from immuneACCESS and kept in-frame rearrangements only. Not all clones are present; in checked studies, unresolved V genes account for under half, and no reason is known for the remainder. Clone size and V and J calls were adopted from that table, with D and trimming inferred from the DNA. The sample profile shows 90,000 to 130,000 clones; less than 95% of them were found once. The top ten clonotypes cover 2.5% to 3% of the sample.

On the study overall, not on this receptor specifically: Participants were mostly white British and included more females than males, and it was suggested by the authors that clonal diversity may have been underestimated. Nearly half of unique spike-specific TCRs reportedly recognized epitopes outside regions mutated in the B.1.351 and B.1.1.7 variants. The whole spike protein was spanned by vaccine-associated CD4 TCRs, and dominant responses were seen in regions 160-218 and 743-854. Because no samples from the day 14 peak response were available, repertoires could be characterized only after the peak T cell response. Conclusions about previously exposed vaccinees are limited, since just 6 or 7 AZD1222 recipients were seropositive for SARS-CoV-2 at baseline. The 56-69-year group was small, and its depth increase did not reach significance, likely because of low power. A significant rise in spike-specific TCR breadth and depth was observed after two AZD1222 doses relative to day 0 and relative to MenACWY recipients.

Concerning this clone itself: Its antigen remains undetermined. Nothing much larger sits one base from this clone, and base qualities are not available.

The time point label, as the study defines it: about 28 days (+/-7) after the second vaccine dose. AZD1222 recipients with second doses at about 4 weeks or about 12 weeks were pooled, because spike-specific TCR depth and breadth did not differ between schedules. Vaccinee samples were obtained from the UK trials COV001 and COV002, which included a single-blind randomized controlled phase 2/3 trial of AZD1222 (ChAdOx1 nCoV-19) in healthy adults. For TCRbeta chain sequencing, PBMC samples from trial participants were taken at day 0 and at day 28 after the second dose. CDR1 and CDR2 are drawn from the germline V gene: MDHEN, SYDVKM. The cysteine opens and the phenylalanine closes a CDR3 of 15 amino acids. The entry retains the CDR3 DNA only, 45 bases that are in frame from base 1. V loses 7 bases, J loses 0 bases, and the germline ends lie 10 bases apart.

The sequence is built from TRBV28 and TRBJ1-6; a weak D assignment points to TRBD1 (5 bases agree). This sequence was found in an adult who received the AZD1222 COVID-19 vaccine. The sequenced sample was peripheral blood, obtained 28 days after the second AZD1222 dose. The DNA reads TGTGCCAGCACTCTTGGGGGCTCCTATAATTCACCCCTCCACTTT. It is translated as CASTLGGSYNSPLHF.